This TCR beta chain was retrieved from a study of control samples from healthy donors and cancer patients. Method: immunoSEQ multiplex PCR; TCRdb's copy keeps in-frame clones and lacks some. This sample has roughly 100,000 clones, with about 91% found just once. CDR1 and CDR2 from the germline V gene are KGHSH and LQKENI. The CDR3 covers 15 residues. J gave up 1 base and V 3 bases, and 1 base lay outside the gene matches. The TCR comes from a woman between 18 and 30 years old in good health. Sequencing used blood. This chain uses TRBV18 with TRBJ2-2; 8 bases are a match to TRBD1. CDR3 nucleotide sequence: TGTGCCAGCTCACCCGACAGGGGGAACACCGGGGAGCTGTTTTTT. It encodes CASSPDRGNTGELFF. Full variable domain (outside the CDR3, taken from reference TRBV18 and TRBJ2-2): NAGVMQNPRHLVRRRGQEARLRCSPMKGHSHVYWYRQLPEEGLKFMVYLQKENIIDESGMPKERFSAEFPKEGPSILRIQQVVRGDSAAYFCASSPDRGNTGELFFGEGSRLTVL.